Many counts were recorded for the clone carrying this TCR beta chain. The data derive from a study of neurological immune-mediated disorders. TCRdb fed the 5' RACE reads into MiXCR, producing one record per CDR3 protein. The table shows 55,000 to 85,000 distinct CDR3 sequences, with about 3% occurring only once. Trimming pared 4 bases from V and 2 bases from J, leaving 18 bases between. Germline values: CDR1 LGHDT, CDR2 YNNKEL (reference sequence). The CDR3 consists of 17 residues. The chain links TRBV3-1 to TRBJ2-4; D may be TRBD1 or TRBD2 (6 bases each). The sequence came from a woman in her forties or fifties with multiple sclerosis. Sequenced sample: PBMCs. The CDR3 spells CASSPRDIRAPKNIQYF. CDR3 coding DNA: TGTGCCAGCAGCCCGCGGGACATCAGGGCACCCAAAAACATTCAGTACTTC.